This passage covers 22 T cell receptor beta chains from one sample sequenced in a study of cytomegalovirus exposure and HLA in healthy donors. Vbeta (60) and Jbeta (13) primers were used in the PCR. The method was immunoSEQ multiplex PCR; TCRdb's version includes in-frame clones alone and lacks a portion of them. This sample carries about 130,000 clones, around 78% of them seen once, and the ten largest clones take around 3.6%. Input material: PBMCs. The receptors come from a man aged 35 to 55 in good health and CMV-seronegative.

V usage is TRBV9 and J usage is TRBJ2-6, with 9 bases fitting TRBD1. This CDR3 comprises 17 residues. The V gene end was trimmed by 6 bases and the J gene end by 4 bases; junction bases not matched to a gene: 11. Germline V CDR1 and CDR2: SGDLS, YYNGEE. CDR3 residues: CASTLGQGVSGANVLTF. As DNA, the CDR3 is TGTGCCAGCACCTTGGGACAGGGAGTATCGGGGGCCAACGTCCTGACTTTC. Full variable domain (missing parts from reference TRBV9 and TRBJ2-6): DSGVTQTPKHLITATGQRVTLRCSPRSGDLSVYWYQQSLDQGLQFLIQYYNGEERAKGNILERFSAQQFPDLHSELNLSSLELGDSALYFCASTLGQGVSGANVLTFGAGSRLTVL.

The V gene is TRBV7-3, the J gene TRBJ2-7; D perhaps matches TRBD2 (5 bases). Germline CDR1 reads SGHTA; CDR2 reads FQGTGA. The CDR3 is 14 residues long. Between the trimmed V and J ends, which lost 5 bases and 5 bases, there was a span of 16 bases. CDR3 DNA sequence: TGTGCCAGCAGCCCAGGTGGGTCGGGAAACGAGCAGTACTTC. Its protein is CASSPGGSGNEQYF.

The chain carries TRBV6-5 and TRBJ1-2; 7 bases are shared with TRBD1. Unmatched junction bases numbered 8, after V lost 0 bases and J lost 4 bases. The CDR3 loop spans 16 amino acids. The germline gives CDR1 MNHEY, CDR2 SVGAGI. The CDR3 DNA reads TGTGCCAGCAGTTACTCGAGGACAGGATCTCCCTATGGCTACACCTTC. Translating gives CASSYSRTGSPYGYTF.

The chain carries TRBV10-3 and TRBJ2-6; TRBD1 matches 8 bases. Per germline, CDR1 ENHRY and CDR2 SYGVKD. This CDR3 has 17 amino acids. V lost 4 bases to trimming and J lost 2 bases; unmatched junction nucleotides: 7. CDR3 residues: CAISGDRREAGANVLTF. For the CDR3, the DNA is TGTGCCATCAGTGGGGACAGGCGGGAAGCTGGGGCCAACGTCCTGACTTTC.

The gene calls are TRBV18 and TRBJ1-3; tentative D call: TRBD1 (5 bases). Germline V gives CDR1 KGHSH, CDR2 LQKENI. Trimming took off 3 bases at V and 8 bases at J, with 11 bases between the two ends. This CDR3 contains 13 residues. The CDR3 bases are TGTGCCAGCTCACCGGGGCGGGGAGACACCATATATTTT. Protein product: CASSPGRGDTIYF.

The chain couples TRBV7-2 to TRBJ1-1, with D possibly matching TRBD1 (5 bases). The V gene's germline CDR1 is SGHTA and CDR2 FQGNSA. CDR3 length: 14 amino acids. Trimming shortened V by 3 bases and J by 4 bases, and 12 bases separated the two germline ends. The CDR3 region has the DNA TGTGCCAGCAGCTTCGGGGGGAAGGTCACTGAAGCTTTCTTT. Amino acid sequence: CASSFGGKVTEAFF.

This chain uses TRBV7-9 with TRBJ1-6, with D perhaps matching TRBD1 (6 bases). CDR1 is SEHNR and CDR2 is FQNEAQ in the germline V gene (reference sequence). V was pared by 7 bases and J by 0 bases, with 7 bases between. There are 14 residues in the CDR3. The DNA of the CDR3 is TGTGCCAGCAAGGGGGACTCCTATAATTCACCCCTCCACTTT. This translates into CASKGDSYNSPLHF.

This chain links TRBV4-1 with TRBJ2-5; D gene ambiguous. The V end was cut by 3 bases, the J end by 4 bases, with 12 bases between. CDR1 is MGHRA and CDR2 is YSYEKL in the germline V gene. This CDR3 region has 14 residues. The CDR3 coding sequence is TGCGCCAGCAGCCAGGAAGGAGACGTAGAGACCCAGTACTTC. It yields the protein CASSQEGDVETQYF.

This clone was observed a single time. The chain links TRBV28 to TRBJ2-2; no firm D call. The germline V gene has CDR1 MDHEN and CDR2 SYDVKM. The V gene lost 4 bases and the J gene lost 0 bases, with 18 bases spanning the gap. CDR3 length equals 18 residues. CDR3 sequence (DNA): TGTGCCAGCAGTTCCCCACCTCCCGACACGCCGAACACCGGGGAGCTGTTTTTT. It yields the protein CASSSPPPDTPNTGELFF.

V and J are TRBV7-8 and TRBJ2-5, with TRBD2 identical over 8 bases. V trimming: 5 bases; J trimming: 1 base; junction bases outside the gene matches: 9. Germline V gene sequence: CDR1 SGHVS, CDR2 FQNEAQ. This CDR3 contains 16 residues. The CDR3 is CASSKAPGGFQETQYF. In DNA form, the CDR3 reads TGTGCCAGCAGCAAAGCCCCGGGGGGGTTCCAAGAGACCCAGTACTTC.

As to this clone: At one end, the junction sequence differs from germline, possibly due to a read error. The CDR3 region is CSSSSSRTGENSPLHF. DNA for the CDR3: TGTTCCAGCAGCTCATCGAGGACAGGGGAAAATTCACCCCTCCACTTT. This chain links TRBV7-9 with TRBJ1-6; 9 nucleotides line up with TRBD1. Germline-derived CDR1 and CDR2 are SEHNR and FQNEAQ (reference sequence). The CDR3 covers 16 residues. The variable domain in full, completed from reference TRBV7-9 and TRBJ1-6, reads DTGVSQNPRHKITKRGQNVTFRCDPISEHNRLYWYRQTLGQGPEFLTYFQNEAQLEKSRLLSDRFSAERPKGSFSTLEIQRTEQGDSAMYLCSSSSSRTGENSPLHFGNGTRLTVT.

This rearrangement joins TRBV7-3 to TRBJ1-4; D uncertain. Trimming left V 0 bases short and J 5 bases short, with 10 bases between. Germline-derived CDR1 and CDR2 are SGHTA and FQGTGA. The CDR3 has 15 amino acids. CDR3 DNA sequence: TGTGCCAGCAGCTTAACGACCGGGAGAAATGAAAAACTGTTTTTT. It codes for CASSLTTGRNEKLFF.

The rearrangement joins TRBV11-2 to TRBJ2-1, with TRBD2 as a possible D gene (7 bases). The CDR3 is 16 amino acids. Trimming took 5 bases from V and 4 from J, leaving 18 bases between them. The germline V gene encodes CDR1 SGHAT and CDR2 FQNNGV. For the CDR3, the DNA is TGTGCCAGCAGCCCCGCCATGCGGGGGCGGTACAATGAGCAGTTCTTC. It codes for CASSPAMRGRYNEQFF.

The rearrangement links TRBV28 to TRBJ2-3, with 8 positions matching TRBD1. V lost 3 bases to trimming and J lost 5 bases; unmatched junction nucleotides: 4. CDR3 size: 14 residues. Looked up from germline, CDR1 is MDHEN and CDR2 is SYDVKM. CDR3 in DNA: TGTGCCAGCAGTTTTGAACAGGGGGGAGATACGCAGTATTTT. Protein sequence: CASSFEQGGDTQYF.

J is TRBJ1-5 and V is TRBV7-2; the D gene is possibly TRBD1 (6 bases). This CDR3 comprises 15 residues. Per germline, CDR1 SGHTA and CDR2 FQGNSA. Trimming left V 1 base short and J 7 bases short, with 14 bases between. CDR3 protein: CASSLETGYGQPQHF. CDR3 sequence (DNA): TGTGCCAGCAGCTTAGAAACAGGGTATGGACAGCCCCAGCATTTT.

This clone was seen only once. CDR3 nucleotides: TGTGCCAGCAGCCCCGGGGGGCCGGCCTACAATGAGCAGTTCTTC. It yields the protein CASSPGGPAYNEQFF. The J gene is TRBJ2-1, the V gene TRBV9; D perhaps matches TRBD2 (7 bases). Trimming took 4 bases from V and 2 from J, leaving 13 bases between them. CDR1 is SGDLS and CDR2 is YYNGEE in the germline V gene. The CDR3 has 15 residues.

This CDR3 is CASSVSSRMNTEAFF. CDR3 DNA: TGTGCCAGCAGCGTAAGTTCCAGGATGAACACTGAAGCTTTCTTT. This rearrangement joins TRBV9 to TRBJ1-1; D remains ambiguous. The CDR3 is 15 residues long. V shed 1 base and J shed 0 bases, with 10 bases lying between them. Germline CDR1 and CDR2: SGDLS and YYNGEE.

Here the CDR3 reads CASASRGPNSPLHF. In DNA, the CDR3 is TGTGCCAGCGCCTCGAGGGGGCCAAATTCACCCCTCCACTTT. V is TRBV5-8 and J is TRBJ1-6; 7 bases agree with TRBD1. Losses at the gene ends were 7 bases for V and 7 bases for J; bases not matched to a gene: 8. This CDR3 has 14 residues. Germline values: CDR1 SGHTS, CDR2 YDEGEE.

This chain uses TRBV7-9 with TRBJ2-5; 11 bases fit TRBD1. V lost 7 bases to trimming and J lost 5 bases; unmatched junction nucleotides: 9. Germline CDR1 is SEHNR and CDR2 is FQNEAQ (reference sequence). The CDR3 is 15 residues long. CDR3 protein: CASNVGTGGRETQYF. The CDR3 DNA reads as TGTGCCAGCAACGTCGGGACAGGGGGGCGGGAGACCCAGTACTTC.

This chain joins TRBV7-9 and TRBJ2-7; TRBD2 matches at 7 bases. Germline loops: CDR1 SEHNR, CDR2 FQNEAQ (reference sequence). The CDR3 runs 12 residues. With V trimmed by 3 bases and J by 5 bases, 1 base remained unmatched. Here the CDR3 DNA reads TGTGCCAGCAGCTTGGGGAGGGACGAGCAGTACTTC. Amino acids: CASSLGRDEQYF.

The CDR3 DNA reads as TGTGCCAGCGGGCGACAAAACACCGGGGAGCTGTTTTTT. Its protein is CASGRQNTGELFF. This chain connects TRBV2 to TRBJ2-2; D remains unclear. Per germline, CDR1 SNHLY and CDR2 FYNNEI. The CDR3 covers 13 residues. Trimming stripped 8 bases from V and 2 bases from J, with 9 bases between.

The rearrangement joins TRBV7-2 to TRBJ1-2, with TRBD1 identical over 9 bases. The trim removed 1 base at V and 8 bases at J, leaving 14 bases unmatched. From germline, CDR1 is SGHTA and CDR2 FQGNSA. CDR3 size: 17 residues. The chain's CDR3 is CASSLDRPGTGMRGYTF. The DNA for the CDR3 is TGTGCCAGCAGCTTAGATCGTCCCGGGACAGGGATGCGGGGCTACACCTTC.